This TCR beta chain was captured in a study of molecular identifiers for immune sequencing clone quantification. TCRdb reprocessed the PCR reads via MiXCR and lists one record per CDR3 protein. This sample has about 86,000 distinct CDR3 sequences, with around 27% found just once. V was shortened by 3 bases and J by 0 bases, with 9 bases between the two germline ends. The CDR3 is made up of 15 amino acids. From germline, CDR1 is SGHTA and CDR2 FQGNSA. Naive CD8 T cells were sorted as CD8+CD4-CCR7+CD45RA+. Comment on this clonotype: The conserved final phenylalanine or tryptophan is absent from the CDR3, which likely points to a read error.

This sequence was found in a human donor in good health. Some libraries in this study had Jurkat cell RNA spiked in. The rearrangement uses TRBV7-2 and TRBJ1-5; TRBD1 might be the D (5 bases). The source material was naive CD8+ T cells from blood, with Jurkat cell RNA spiked in. As for subset: FACS-sorted CD8+CD4-CCR7+CD45RA+ naive T cells. CDR3 sequence reads: CASSFTGYSNQPQHS. CDR3 DNA sequence: TGTGCCAGCAGCTTTACAGGTTATAGCAATCAGCCCCAGCATTCT.